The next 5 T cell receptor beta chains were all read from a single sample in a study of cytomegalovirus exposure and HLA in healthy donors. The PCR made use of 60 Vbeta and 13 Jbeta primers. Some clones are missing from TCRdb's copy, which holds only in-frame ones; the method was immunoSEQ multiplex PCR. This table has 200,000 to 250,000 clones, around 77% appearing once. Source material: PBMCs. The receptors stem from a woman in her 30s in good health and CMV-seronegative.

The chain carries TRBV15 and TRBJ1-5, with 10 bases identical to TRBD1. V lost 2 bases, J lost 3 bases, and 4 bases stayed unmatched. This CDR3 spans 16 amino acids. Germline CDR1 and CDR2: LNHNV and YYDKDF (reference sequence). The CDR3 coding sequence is TGTGCCACCAGCAGAACCGGGACAGGGGTCAATCAGCCCCAGCATTTT. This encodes CATSRTGTGVNQPQHF.

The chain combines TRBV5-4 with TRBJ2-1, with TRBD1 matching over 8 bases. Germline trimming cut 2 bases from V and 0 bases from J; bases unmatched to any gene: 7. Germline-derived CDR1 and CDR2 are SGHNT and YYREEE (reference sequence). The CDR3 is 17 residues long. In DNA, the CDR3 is TGTGCCAGCAGCTTTCGGACAGGGCCCGGCTCCTACAATGAGCAGTTCTTC. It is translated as CASSFRTGPGSYNEQFF.

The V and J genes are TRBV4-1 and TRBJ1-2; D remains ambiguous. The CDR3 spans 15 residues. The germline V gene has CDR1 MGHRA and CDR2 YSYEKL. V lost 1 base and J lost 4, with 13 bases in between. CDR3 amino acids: CASSQVSTVTYGYTF. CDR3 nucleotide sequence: TGCGCCAGCAGCCAAGTTAGTACAGTCACCTATGGCTACACCTTC.

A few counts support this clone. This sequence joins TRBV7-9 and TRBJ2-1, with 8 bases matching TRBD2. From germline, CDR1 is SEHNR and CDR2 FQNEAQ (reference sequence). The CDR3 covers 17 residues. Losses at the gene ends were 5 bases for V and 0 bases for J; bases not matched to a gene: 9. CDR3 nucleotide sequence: TGTGCCAGCAGCGCCGGCACCGGGAGGGGCTCCTACAATGAGCAGTTCTTC. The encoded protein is CASSAGTGRGSYNEQFF.

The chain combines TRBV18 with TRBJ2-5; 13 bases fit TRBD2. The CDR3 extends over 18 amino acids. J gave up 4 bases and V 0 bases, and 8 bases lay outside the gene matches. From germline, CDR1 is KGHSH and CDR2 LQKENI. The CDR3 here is CASSPPAWTSGSSETQYF. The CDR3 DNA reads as TGTGCCAGCTCACCACCAGCCTGGACTAGCGGGAGTTCAGAGACCCAGTACTTC. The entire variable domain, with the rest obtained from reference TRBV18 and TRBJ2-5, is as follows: NAGVMQNPRHLVRRRGQEARLRCSPMKGHSHVYWYRQLPEEGLKFMVYLQKENIIDESGMPKERFSAEFPKEGPSILRIQQVVRGDSAAYFCASSPPAWTSGSSETQYFGPGTRLLVL.